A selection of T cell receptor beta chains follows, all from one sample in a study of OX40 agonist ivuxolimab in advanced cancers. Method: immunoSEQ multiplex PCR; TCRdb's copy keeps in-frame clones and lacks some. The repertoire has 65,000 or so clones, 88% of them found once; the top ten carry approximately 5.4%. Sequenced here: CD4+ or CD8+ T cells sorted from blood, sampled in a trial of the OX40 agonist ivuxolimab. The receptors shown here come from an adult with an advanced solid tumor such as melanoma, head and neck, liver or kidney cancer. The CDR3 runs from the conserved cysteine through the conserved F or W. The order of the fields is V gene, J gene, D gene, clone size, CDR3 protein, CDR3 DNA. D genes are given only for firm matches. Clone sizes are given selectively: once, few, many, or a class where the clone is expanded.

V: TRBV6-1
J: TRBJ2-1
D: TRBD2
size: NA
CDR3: CASSEGLAGGSNEQFF
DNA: TGTGCCAGCAGTGAGGGACTAGCGGGAGGGAGCAATGAGCAGTTCTTC

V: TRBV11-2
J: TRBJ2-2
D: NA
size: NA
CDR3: CASSFETMGELFF
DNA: TGTGCCAGCAGCTTCGAAACCATGGGGGAGCTGTTTTTT

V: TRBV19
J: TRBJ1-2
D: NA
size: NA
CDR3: CASSTARLSLEGYTF
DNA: TGTGCCAGTAGTACCGCTCGGCTCTCTCTAGAGGGCTACACCTTC

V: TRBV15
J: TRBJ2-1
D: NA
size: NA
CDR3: CATSSRDGFAYNEQFF
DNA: TGTGCCACCAGCAGCCGGGACGGTTTTGCCTACAATGAGCAGTTCTTC

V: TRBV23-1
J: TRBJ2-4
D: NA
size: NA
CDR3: CASSPRGAKNIQYF
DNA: TGCGCCAGCAGTCCCAGGGGCGCCAAAAACATTCAGTACTTC

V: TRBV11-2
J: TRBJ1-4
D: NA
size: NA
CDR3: CASSQTRNEKLFF
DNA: TGTGCCAGCAGTCAAACAAGGAATGAAAAACTGTTTTTT

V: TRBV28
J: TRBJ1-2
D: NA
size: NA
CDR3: CASTSVEYGYTF
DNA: TGTGCCAGCACTTCTGTCGAATATGGCTACACCTTC

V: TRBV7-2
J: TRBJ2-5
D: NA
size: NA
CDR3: CASSSPRGRQETQYF
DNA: TGTGCCAGCAGCTCCCCGCGGGGTAGGCAAGAGACCCAGTACTTC

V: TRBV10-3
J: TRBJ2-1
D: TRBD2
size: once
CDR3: CAISGTSGNAGEQFF
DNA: TGTGCCATCAGTGGGACTAGCGGGAACGCGGGTGAGCAGTTCTTC

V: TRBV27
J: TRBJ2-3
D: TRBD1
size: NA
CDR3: CASSLSGTGTDTQYF
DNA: TGTGCCAGCAGTTTATCCGGGACAGGCACAGATACGCAGTATTTT

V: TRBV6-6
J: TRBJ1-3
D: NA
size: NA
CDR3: CASSYGQGSGNTIYF
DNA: TGTGCCAGCAGTTACGGCCAGGGCTCTGGAAACACCATATATTTT

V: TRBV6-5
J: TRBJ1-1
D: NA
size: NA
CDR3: CASRGAPNTEAFF
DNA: TGTGCCAGCAGGGGGGCCCCGAACACTGAAGCTTTCTTT